Listed here are 8 T cell receptor beta chains from one sample, sequenced in a study of human T cells and chemical hapten exposure. TCRdb analysed the RACE reads with MiXCR anew, one entry per CDR3 protein. The profile covers about 87,000 distinct CDR3 sequences, with around 10% appearing a single time and about 3.5% taken by the ten largest. Time point reported: pre-sensitization, week 0. Treatment given: therapeutic diphenylcyclopropenone sensitization with weekly scalp DPC. Sequenced here: whole blood, sampled in connection with sensitization to the hapten diphenylcyclopropenone (DPC). These receptors were taken from a woman in her thirties or forties with alopecia areata. Some clones in this sample may be carry-over from other donors' samples.

This clonotype showed up many times. This chain connects TRBV2 to TRBJ2-1; 10 bases are a match to TRBD2. Trimming removed 10 bases from V and 4 bases from J; junction bases left unmatched: 25. CDR3 length equals 20 residues. Germline V gene lookup returns CDR1 SNHLY and CDR2 FYNNEI. The CDR3 DNA reads as TGTGCCAACCTAGACCGTAAGCGGGGGGGCATTGAGGCCTTATACAATGAGCAGTTCTTC. Its protein product is CANLDRKRGGIEALYNEQFF.

This clonotype was recorded a few times. This chain links TRBV7-8 with TRBJ1-4; D is undetermined. The ends were cut back, 1 base at V and 4 bases at J, with 10 bases in the middle. CDR1 and CDR2 (germline): SGHVS, FQNEAQ. This CDR3 contains 15 residues. The DNA of the CDR3 is TGTGCCAGCAGCTTAGTTTCGGGGTTTAATGAAAAACTGTTTTTT. Translation gives CASSLVSGFNEKLFF.

This clonotype has only a few counts. The chain carries TRBV9 and TRBJ1-2, with no clear D. V gave up 0 bases and J gave up 3 bases, with 9 bases separating them. The CDR3 runs to 14 residues. Germline V gene data show CDR1 as SGDLS and CDR2 as YYNGEE. The CDR3 nucleotides are TGTGCCAGCAGCGTAGCTGGGAGGGACTATGGCTACACCTTC. Residues: CASSVAGRDYGYTF.

This clonotype came up many times. The DNA of the CDR3 is TGCGCCAGCAGTGATGTGGGTGGGGGAAACAATCAGCCCCAGCATTTT. Translated, it gives CASSDVGGGNNQPQHF. The chain has TRBV10-2 and TRBJ1-5; a possible D gene is TRBD1 (5 bases). CDR1 WSHSY and CDR2 SAAADI come from the germline V gene. V was clipped by 3 bases and J by 3 bases, with 15 bases between them. The CDR3 sequence is 16 residues long.

This clonotype was seen many times. V is TRBV12-3 or TRBV12-4 and J is TRBJ1-5; 9 positions agree with TRBD1. The CDR3 loop spans 13 amino acids. With 6 bases clipped from V and 6 bases from J, the junction kept 3 bases outside the gene matches. DNA of the CDR3: TGTGCCAGCAGACCGGGACAGGGTCAGCCCCAGCATTTT. Translating it yields CASRPGQGQPQHF.

The genes are TRBV7-3 and TRBJ2-3, with D perhaps matching TRBD2 (5 bases). The germline V gene encodes CDR1 SGHTA and CDR2 FQGTGA. Deletions cut 2 bases from V and 6 bases from J, with 18 bases between. The CDR3 loop spans 16 amino acids. The CDR3 DNA sequence: TGTGCCAGCAGCTTACCCGGGGTGGGTGAGGCGGATACGCAGTATTTT. Encoded protein: CASSLPGVGEADTQYF.

Details on this clonotype: One end of the junction varies from germline; a read error may be responsible. The V call is TRBV3-1, the J call TRBJ1-2; 9 nucleotides match TRBD1. CDR3 length: 21 amino acids. Per the germline V gene, CDR1 is LGHDT and CDR2 is YNNKEL (reference sequence). The CDR3 spells CASNQVRPGQGVRTTHYGYTF. For the CDR3, the DNA is TGTGCCAGCAACCAAGTCCGACCGGGACAGGGTGTAAGAACGACCCACTATGGCTACACCTTC.

This chain connects TRBV10-3 to TRBJ2-2; TRBD2 matches at 8 bases. V shed 0 bases and J 1 base; nucleotides not matched to a gene: 1. From germline, CDR1 is ENHRY and CDR2 SYGVKD. This CDR3 region has 16 residues. The CDR3 bases are TGTGCCATCAGTGAGTCTAGCGGGGTGAACACCGGGGAGCTGTTTTTT. Translating it yields CAISESSGVNTGELFF.